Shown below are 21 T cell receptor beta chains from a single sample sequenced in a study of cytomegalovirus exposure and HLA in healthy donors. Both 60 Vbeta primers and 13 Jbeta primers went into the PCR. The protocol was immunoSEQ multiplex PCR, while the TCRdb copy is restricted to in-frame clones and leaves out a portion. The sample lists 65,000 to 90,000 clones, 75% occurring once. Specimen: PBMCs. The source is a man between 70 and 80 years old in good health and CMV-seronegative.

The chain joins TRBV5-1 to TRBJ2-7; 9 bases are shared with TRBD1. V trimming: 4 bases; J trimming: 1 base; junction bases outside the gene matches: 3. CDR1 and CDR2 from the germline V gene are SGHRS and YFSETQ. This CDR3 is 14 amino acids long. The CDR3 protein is CASSTQGASYEQYF. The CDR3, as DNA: TGCGCCAGCAGCACACAGGGGGCTTCCTACGAGCAGTACTTC.

The CDR3 sequence: CASSLDPSGGASETQYF. CDR3 DNA sequence: TGCGCCAGCAGCTTGGATCCTAGCGGGGGGGCCTCAGAGACCCAGTACTTC. V is TRBV5-1 and J is TRBJ2-5; 12 bases agree with TRBD2. Per germline, CDR1 SGHRS and CDR2 YFSETQ. Trimming removed 0 bases from V and 4 bases from J; junction bases left unmatched: 7. CDR3 length: 17 amino acids.

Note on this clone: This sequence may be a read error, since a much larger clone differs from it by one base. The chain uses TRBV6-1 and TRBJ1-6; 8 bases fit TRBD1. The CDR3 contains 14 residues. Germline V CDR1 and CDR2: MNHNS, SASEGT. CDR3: CASSSDRALSPPHF. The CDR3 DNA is TGTGCCAGCAGCTCGGACAGGGCCCTTTCACCCCCCCACTTT.

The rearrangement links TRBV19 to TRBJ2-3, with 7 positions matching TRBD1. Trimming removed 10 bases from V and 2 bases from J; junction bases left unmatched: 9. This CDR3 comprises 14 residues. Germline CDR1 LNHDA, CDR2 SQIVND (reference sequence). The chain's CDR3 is CATRTGPATDTQYF. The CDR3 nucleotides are TGTGCCACCAGGACAGGTCCAGCCACAGATACGCAGTATTTT.

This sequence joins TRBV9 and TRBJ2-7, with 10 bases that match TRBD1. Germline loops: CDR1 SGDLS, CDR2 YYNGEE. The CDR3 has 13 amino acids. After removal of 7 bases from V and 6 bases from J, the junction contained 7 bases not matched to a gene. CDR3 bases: TGTGCCAGCTCCCGGACAGGGGGGTTCGAGCAGTACTTC. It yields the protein CASSRTGGFEQYF.

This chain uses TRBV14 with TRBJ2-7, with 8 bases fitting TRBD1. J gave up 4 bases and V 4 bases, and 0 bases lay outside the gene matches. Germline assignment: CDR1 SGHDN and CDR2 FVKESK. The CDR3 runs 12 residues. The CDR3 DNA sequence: TGTGCCAGCAGCCGACAGGGGTACGAGCAGTACTTC. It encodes CASSRQGYEQYF.

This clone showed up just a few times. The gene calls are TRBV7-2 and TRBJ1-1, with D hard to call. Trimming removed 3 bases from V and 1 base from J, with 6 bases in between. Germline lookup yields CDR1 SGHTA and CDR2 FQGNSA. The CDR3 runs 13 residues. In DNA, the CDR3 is TGTGCCAGCAGCTTCAACTGGAACACTGAAGCTTTCTTT. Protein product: CASSFNWNTEAFF.

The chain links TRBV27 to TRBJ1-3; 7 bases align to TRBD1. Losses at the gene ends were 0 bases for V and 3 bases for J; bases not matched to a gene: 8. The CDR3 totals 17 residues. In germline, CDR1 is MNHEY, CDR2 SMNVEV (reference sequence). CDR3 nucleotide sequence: TGTGCCAGCAGTTTATCTCGGGCAGGGGGTATTGGAAACACCATATATTTT. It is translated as CASSLSRAGGIGNTIYF.

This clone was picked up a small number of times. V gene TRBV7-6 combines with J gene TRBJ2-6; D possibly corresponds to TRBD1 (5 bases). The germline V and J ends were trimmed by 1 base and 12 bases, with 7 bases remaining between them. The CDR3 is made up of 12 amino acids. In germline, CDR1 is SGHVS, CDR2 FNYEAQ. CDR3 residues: CASSLDRCVLTF. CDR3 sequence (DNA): TGTGCCAGCAGCTTAGACAGGTGCGTCCTGACTTTC.

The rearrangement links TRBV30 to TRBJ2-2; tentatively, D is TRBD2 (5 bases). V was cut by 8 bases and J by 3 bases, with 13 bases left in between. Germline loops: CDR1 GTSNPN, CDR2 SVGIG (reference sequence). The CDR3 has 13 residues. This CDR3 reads CAGMDFHTGELFF. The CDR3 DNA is TGTGCCGGGATGGACTTTCACACCGGGGAGCTGTTTTTT.

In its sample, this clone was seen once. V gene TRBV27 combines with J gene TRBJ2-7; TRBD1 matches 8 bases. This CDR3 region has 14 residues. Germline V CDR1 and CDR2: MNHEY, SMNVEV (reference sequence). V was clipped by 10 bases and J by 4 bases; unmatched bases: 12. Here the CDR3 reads CANRRQGAWYEQYF. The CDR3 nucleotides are TGTGCCAACAGGCGGCAGGGGGCCTGGTACGAGCAGTACTTC.

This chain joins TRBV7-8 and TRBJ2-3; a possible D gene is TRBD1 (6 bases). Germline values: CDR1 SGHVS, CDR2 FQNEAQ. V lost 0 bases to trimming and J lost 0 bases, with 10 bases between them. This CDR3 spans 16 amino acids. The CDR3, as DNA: TGTGCCAGCAGCTTAGCGGGCAGGGGAAGCACAGATACGCAGTATTTT. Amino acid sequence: CASSLAGRGSTDTQYF.

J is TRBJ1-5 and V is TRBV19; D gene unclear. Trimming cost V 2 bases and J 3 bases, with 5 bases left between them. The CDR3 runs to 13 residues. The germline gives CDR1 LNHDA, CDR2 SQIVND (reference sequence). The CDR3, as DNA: TGTGCCAGTAGTATAACAACCAATCAGCCCCAGCATTTT. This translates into CASSITTNQPQHF.

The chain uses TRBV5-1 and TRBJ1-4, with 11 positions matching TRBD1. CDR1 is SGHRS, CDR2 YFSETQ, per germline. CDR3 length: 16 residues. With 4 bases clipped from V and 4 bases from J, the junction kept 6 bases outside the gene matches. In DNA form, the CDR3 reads TGCGCCAGCAGCCCGGGACAGGGGGTTTTTAATGAAAAACTGTTTTTT. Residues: CASSPGQGVFNEKLFF.

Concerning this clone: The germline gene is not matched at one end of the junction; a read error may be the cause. CDR3: CSSSLGGGDSGNEQFF. CDR3 nucleotide sequence: TGTTCCAGCAGCTTAGGGGGTGGGGACTCAGGCAATGAGCAGTTCTTC. This chain connects TRBV7-9 to TRBJ2-1; D tentatively reads TRBD1 or TRBD2 (6 bases each). CDR1 and CDR2 from the germline V gene are SEHNR and FQNEAQ (reference sequence). This CDR3 region has 16 residues.

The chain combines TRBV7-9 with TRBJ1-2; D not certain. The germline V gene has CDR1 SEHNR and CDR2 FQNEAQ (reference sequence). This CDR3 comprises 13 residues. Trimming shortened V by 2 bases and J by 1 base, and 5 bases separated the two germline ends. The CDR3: CASSLILNYGYTF. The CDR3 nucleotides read TGTGCCAGCAGCTTAATACTTAACTATGGCTACACCTTC.

This CDR3 is CAWREPQGKLFF. DNA for the CDR3: TGTGCCTGGAGAGAACCACAGGGGAAACTGTTTTTT. The J gene is TRBJ1-4, the V gene TRBV30; 7 nucleotides agree with TRBD1. The CDR3 is 12 residues long. The trim removed 3 bases at V and 11 bases at J, leaving 6 bases unmatched. CDR1 is GTSNPN and CDR2 is SVGIG in the germline V gene (reference sequence).

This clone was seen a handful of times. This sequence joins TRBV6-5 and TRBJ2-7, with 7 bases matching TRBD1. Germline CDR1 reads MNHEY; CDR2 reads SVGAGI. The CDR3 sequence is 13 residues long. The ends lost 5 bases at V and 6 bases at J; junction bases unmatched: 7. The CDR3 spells CASSNNRGGEQYF. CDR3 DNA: TGTGCCAGCAGTAATAACAGGGGTGGCGAGCAGTACTTC.

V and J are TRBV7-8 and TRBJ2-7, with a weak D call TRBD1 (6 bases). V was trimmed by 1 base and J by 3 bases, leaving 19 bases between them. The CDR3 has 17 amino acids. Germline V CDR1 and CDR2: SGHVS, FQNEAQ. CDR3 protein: CASSLESPGRTVYEQYF. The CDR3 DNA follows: TGTGCCAGCAGCTTAGAGTCACCCGGCCGGACAGTCTACGAGCAGTACTTC.

CDR3 DNA sequence: TGTGCCAGCAGACAGGTCGGGGGGCTGTACGAGCAGTACTTC. It yields the protein CASRQVGGLYEQYF. This chain joins TRBV11-2 and TRBJ2-7; a weak D match, TRBD2 (7 bases). The V and J ends lost 6 bases and 4 bases respectively, with 16 bases between them. Germline V gene lookup returns CDR1 SGHAT and CDR2 FQNNGV. This CDR3 contains 14 residues.

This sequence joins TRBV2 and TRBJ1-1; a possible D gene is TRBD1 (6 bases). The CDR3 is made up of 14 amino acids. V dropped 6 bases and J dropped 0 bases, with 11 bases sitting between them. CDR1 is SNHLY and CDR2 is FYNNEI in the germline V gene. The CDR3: CASRRTDMNTEAFF. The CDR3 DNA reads TGTGCCAGCAGGCGGACAGACATGAACACTGAAGCTTTCTTT.